The source of this T cell receptor (beta chain) is a study of hypomethylating agent response in myelodysplastic syndrome (dated by TCRdb to the early 2020s). Describing the broader study: The hypomethylating agent given was azacitidine in about 70% of the 11 patients and decitabine in 3 of 11 patients. Among the myelodysplastic syndrome patients in the cohort, 8 to 10 were male and 2 were female. Patients had a mean age of approximately 67 +/- 5.9 years, and a diploid cytogenetic profile was the most common. The mutation found most frequently was TET2, which appeared in about 50% of the 11 patients. Roughly six patients responded with complete response or hematologic improvement, and a few patients were non-responders. Response was defined as complete response or hematologic improvement, and patients meeting neither criterion were classed as non-responders.

A note on this clone: Its antigen target is currently unknown. Base qualities are not recorded, but no much larger clone differs from it by a single base.

V loses 6 bases, J loses 2 bases, and the germline ends lie 25 bases apart. The CDR3 holds 18 amino acids from the cysteine to the phenylalanine. This entry keeps only the CDR3 DNA: 54 bases, framed from base 1. The germline V gene provides CDR1 MDHEN and CDR2 SYDVKM. The method was the immunoSEQ multiplex PCR assay. Sequencing was run at survey resolution with two replicates of approximately 200 ng each, for a total of roughly 400 ng of DNA per sample. Rearranged TCRB sequences in genomic DNA were detected with the hsTCRB kit using multiplex PCR primers targeting V and J genes. The CDR3 region was amplified in a first PCR of 31 cycles using the QIAGEN Multiplex PCR Kit. Sample barcodes and Illumina adapters were attached to each replicate during a second PCR lasting about 8 cycles. Pooled libraries were quantified using a QuantStudio 6 and the KAPA library quantification kit. About 14 pM of pooled libraries was sequenced on an Illumina MiSeq using 156-cycle single-end reads plus a 15-cycle index read. The study's processing was this. VDJdb annotation flagged 1.7% of 168,753 unique clonotypes as previously reported viral-epitope-specific. Raw reads were processed into normalized, annotated TCRB repertoires with the immunoSEQ Data Assistant and immunoSEQ Analyzer. Clonotypes were analyzed with the immunarch R package version 0.6.5 and BioAnalyzer. Before richness was estimated, every repertoire was downsampled to match the clone count of the smallest repertoire. Fisher's exact tests classified clonotypes as expanded, contracted or novel, with novel meaning zero frequency before treatment. Significantly changed CDR3 beta sequences were clustered with GLIPH2 using simulation_depth=1000 and kmer_min_depth=3, and CDR3s shorter than five residues were excluded. The table comes from immuneACCESS by way of TCRdb, which keeps in-frame sequences with V and J called. Part of the clones is missing from these tables; in studies checked, under half for an unresolved V gene and the rest for unknown reasons. The V and J calls and clone size are taken from that table; D and trimming were inferred from the DNA. Recorded for this sample are about 4,700 clones; around 83% of them occurred a single time. Clones ranked in the top ten supply 20% to 25% of the sample.

General conclusions and limits of the study: Only approximately 11 patients were analyzed, so the cohort was small. The shared GLIPH2 clusters might recognize novel MDS antigens, but this possibility was not confirmed and requires experimental validation. After treatment with a hypomethylating agent, no significant changes in richness, rarefaction diversity or clonality were seen, whether all patients were considered together or each response group separately. Because the healthy control donors and the MDS patients were not matched by age, the comparison between MDS and healthy samples could have been affected. Novel clonotypes appeared more often in responders, whereas non-responders had more contracted clonotypes after treatment.

Bulk bone marrow was analyzed, and T-cell subsets were not sorted. Immunosequencing of the TCR beta CDR3 regions was performed on bone marrow from about 10 myelodysplastic syndrome patients before and after hypomethylating agent therapy. For longitudinal repertoire tracking, every patient provided one baseline bone marrow and two to three bone marrows collected at different post-treatment timepoints. Whole bone marrow served as the source for genomic DNA extraction, with DNA quality checked using TapeStation, NanoDrop OneC and PicoGreen assays. The receptor comes from a human donor with myelodysplastic syndrome. This specimen consisted of bone marrow, obtained before or after starting hypomethylating agent treatment for myelodysplastic syndrome (not recorded which). This chain is built from TRBV28 and TRBJ2-5; possibly the D gene is TRBD1, per 5 matching bases. The CDR3 corresponds to CASRSPGRGGEKQETQYF. The sequenced DNA: TGTGCCAGCAGATCCCCAGGGCGAGGTGGGGAAAAACAAGAGACCCAGTACTTC.